This entry lists 28 T cell receptor beta chains sequenced from one sample in a study of T cell responses to AZD1222 COVID-19 vaccine. Produced via immunoSEQ multiplex PCR; TCRdb's table is partial and in-frame only. Here the sample spans roughly 80,000 clones, 70% to 90% being singletons. Source: peripheral blood, taken on day 0 of MenACWY control vaccination. The receptors derive from an adult in good health.

The genes are TRBV2 and TRBJ1-5; TRBD1 matches 9 bases. In germline, CDR1 is SNHLY, CDR2 FYNNEI. The CDR3 contains 14 residues. V gave up 6 bases and J gave up 6 bases; unmatched junction bases: 6. The CDR3 region has the DNA TGTGCCAGCAGGGAGACAGGGGGGCCTCAGCCCCAGCATTTT. Its protein product is CASRETGGPQPQHF.

This clone was recorded only once. This chain uses TRBV30 with TRBJ1-4; 9 bases align to TRBD1. CDR3 length: 15 residues. Germline trimming cut 2 bases from V and 7 bases from J; bases unmatched to any gene: 8. Germline V lookup: CDR1 GTSNPN, CDR2 SVGIG (reference sequence). CDR3 DNA: TGTGCCTGGAGTCTCGGGACAGGGAGGGGTGAAAAACTGTTTTTT. Translation gives CAWSLGTGRGEKLFF. The full variable domain, its missing parts supplied by reference TRBV30 and TRBJ1-4, is SQTIHQWPATLVQPVGSPLSLECTVEGTSNPNLYWYRQAAGRGLQLLFYSVGIGQISSEVPQNLSASRPQDRQFILSSKKLLLSDSGFYLCAWSLGTGRGEKLFFGSGTQLSVL.

The CDR3 sequence is CASSPSGPGTEAFF. The CDR3 coding sequence is TGCGCCAGCAGCCCTTCTGGTCCCGGAACTGAAGCTTTCTTT. V and J are TRBV4-3 and TRBJ1-1; D gene uncertain. The germline CDR1 and CDR2 sequences are LGHNA and YSLEER. Trimming took 4 bases from V and 5 from J, leaving 14 bases between them. The CDR3 extends over 14 amino acids.

The rearrangement joins TRBV28 to TRBJ1-2; a weak D match, TRBD1 (6 bases). There are 15 residues in the CDR3. Per germline, CDR1 MDHEN and CDR2 SYDVKM. The germline V and J ends were trimmed by 3 bases and 5 bases, with 16 bases remaining between them. The CDR3 is CASSLLPQGPYGYTF. The CDR3 region has the DNA TGTGCCAGCAGTTTGTTACCCCAGGGGCCTTATGGCTACACCTTC.

This rearrangement joins TRBV5-4 to TRBJ2-3; 12 bases align to TRBD2. The CDR3 spans 16 residues. V lost 4 bases and J lost 1; bases outside the gene matches: 4. CDR1 and CDR2 from the germline V gene are SGHNT and YYREEE (reference sequence). The CDR3 region is CASSPRLAGGTDTQYF. The CDR3 nucleotides read TGTGCCAGCAGCCCACGACTAGCGGGAGGCACAGATACGCAGTATTTT. The full variable domain, with the rest looked up from reference TRBV5-4 and TRBJ2-3, is ETGVTQSPTHLIKTRGQQVTLRCSSQSGHNTVSWYQQALGQGPQFIFQYYREEENGRGNFPPRFSGLQFPNYSSELNVNALELDDSALYLCASSPRLAGGTDTQYFGPGTRLTVL.

This clone was seen just once. The DNA of the CDR3 is TGCGCCAGCAGCCAAGGGTGGGGCGGGGTTAGCACAGATACGCAGTATTTT. Translation: CASSQGWGGVSTDTQYF. This chain links TRBV4-1 with TRBJ2-3, with D perhaps matching TRBD2 (6 bases). The CDR3 covers 17 residues. CDR1 is MGHRA, CDR2 YSYEKL, per germline. Trimming pared 1 base from V and 0 bases from J, leaving 14 bases between.

This clone was counted a few times. The CDR3 DNA is TGTGCCACCTCGTGGACAGCTATCAATCAGCCCCAGCATTTT. Its translation: CATSWTAINQPQHF. The chain joins TRBV19 to TRBJ1-5; D possibly corresponds to TRBD1 (6 bases). CDR3 size: 14 residues. Germline-derived CDR1 and CDR2 are LNHDA and SQIVND (reference sequence). V was pared by 10 bases and J by 3 bases, with 16 bases between.

The rearrangement uses TRBV6-6 and TRBJ1-5; TRBD1 is a possible D gene (6 bases). Trimming shortened V by 0 bases and J by 4 bases, and 13 bases separated the two germline ends. The CDR3 has 16 residues. CDR1 is MNHNY, CDR2 SVGAGI, per germline (reference sequence). For the CDR3, the DNA is TGTGCCAGCAGTTACTCCGGACAGTCGGGTAATCAGCCCCAGCATTTT. Its translation: CASSYSGQSGNQPQHF.

The chain couples TRBV2 to TRBJ1-1; no clear D gene. The CDR3 spans 13 residues. Germline V gene lookup returns CDR1 SNHLY and CDR2 FYNNEI. The V end lost 7 bases, the J end lost 1 base, and 10 bases lay between the germline ends. The DNA for the CDR3 is TGTGCCAGCATGGCGGAGTCGAACACTGAAGCTTTCTTT. Translating gives CASMAESNTEAFF.

The CDR3 coding sequence is TGTGCCAGCAGCTCCGGGACAGGGGAAATCTACGAGCAGTACTTC. Translating gives CASSSGTGEIYEQYF. The chain employs TRBV7-3 and TRBJ2-7; 10 bases map to TRBD1. CDR3 length: 15 residues. The V gene end was trimmed by 4 bases and the J gene end by 3 bases; junction bases not matched to a gene: 6. Germline values: CDR1 SGHTA, CDR2 FQGTGA.

This chain joins TRBV18 and TRBJ2-7; the D is unclear. V lost 6 bases and J lost 2, with 11 bases in between. The CDR3 runs to 13 residues. From germline, CDR1 is KGHSH and CDR2 LQKENI. The CDR3 DNA is TGTGCCAGCTCGCCTACAGTAGCCTACGAGCAGTACTTC. This codes for CASSPTVAYEQYF.

The CDR3 sequence: CASSRQRDVSPLHF. The CDR3 nucleotides read TGTGCCAGCAGCCGTCAAAGAGATGTATCACCCCTCCACTTT. This chain connects TRBV7-9 to TRBJ1-6; no clear D. The CDR3 is 14 residues long. V shed 5 bases and J shed 10 bases, with 15 bases lying between them. CDR1 SEHNR and CDR2 FQNEAQ come from the germline V gene (reference sequence).

The chain recombines TRBV15 with TRBJ2-1; the match to TRBD2 covers 10 bases. This CDR3 has 14 amino acids. V gave up 3 bases and J gave up 9 bases; unmatched junction bases: 5. Germline V CDR1 and CDR2: LNHNV, YYDKDF (reference sequence). The CDR3 protein is CATSSSSGRVEQFF. CDR3 coding DNA: TGTGCCACCAGCAGTTCTAGCGGGAGAGTTGAGCAGTTCTTC.

The chain links TRBV18 to TRBJ1-3; 8 bases line up with TRBD1. V lost 6 bases, J lost 2 bases, and 6 bases stayed unmatched. This CDR3 has 15 residues. Germline V gene sequence: CDR1 KGHSH, CDR2 LQKENI. The CDR3 region is CASSPMDRAGNTIYF. In DNA form, the CDR3 reads TGTGCCAGCTCTCCTATGGACAGGGCTGGAAACACCATATATTTT.

This clone was detected only once. This sequence joins TRBV19 and TRBJ1-4, with a tentative D call TRBD1 (6 bases). V dropped 5 bases and J dropped 4 bases, with 20 bases sitting between them. Germline V gives CDR1 LNHDA, CDR2 SQIVND (reference sequence). CDR3 length: 17 residues. CDR3 sequence reads: CASSHPKPGANNEKLFF. In DNA form, the CDR3 reads TGTGCCAGTAGTCATCCCAAGCCAGGGGCCAATAATGAAAAACTGTTTTTT.

This chain uses TRBV6-5 with TRBJ2-7; tentatively, D is TRBD2 (6 bases). V was pared by 0 bases and J by 3 bases, with 12 bases between. Germline loops: CDR1 MNHEY, CDR2 SVGAGI. There are 15 residues in the CDR3. CDR3 bases: TGTGCCAGCAGTTACTCGACTAGTGGCTACTACGAGCAGTACTTC. Encoded protein: CASSYSTSGYYEQYF.

Here the CDR3 reads CASSLAGGGNYGYTF. Written as DNA, the CDR3 is TGTGCCAGCAGCTTGGCCGGTGGCGGTAACTATGGCTACACCTTC. J is TRBJ1-2 and V is TRBV5-6, with D hard to call. The V gene's germline CDR1 is SGHDT and CDR2 YYEEEE. V was shortened by 0 bases and J by 1 base, with 10 bases between the two germline ends. The CDR3 is 15 residues long.

This chain uses TRBV30 with TRBJ2-1, with D possibly being TRBD1 or TRBD2 (5 bases each). This CDR3 is built from 13 residues. CDR1 and CDR2 (germline): GTSNPN, SVGIG (reference sequence). V dropped 2 bases and J dropped 10 bases, with 15 bases sitting between them. CDR3 region: CAWSIGGKGEQFF. In DNA form, the CDR3 reads TGTGCCTGGAGTATTGGGGGTAAGGGGGAGCAGTTCTTC.

The V and J genes are TRBV7-2 and TRBJ2-3; 7 bases line up with TRBD2. Germline CDR1 is SGHTA and CDR2 is FQGNSA. V lost 5 bases and J lost 4; bases outside the gene matches: 6. The CDR3 is 14 residues long. The CDR3 sequence: CASSQYREADTQYF. As DNA, the CDR3 is TGTGCCAGCAGCCAATATCGGGAGGCAGATACGCAGTATTTT.

Only one count was recorded for this clone. The chain employs TRBV6-2 or TRBV6-3 and TRBJ1-2; 7 bases line up with TRBD1. Germline CDR1 MNHEY, CDR2 SVGEGT. There are 12 residues in the CDR3. Trimming at V came to 6 bases and at J to 5 bases, leaving 3 bases not matched to a gene. In DNA, the CDR3 is TGTGCCAGCAGCCAACAGGGGTATGGCTACACCTTC. Amino acid sequence: CASSQQGYGYTF.

The chain has TRBV5-4 and TRBJ1-5, with 10 bases identical to TRBD1. The J segment lost 6 bases and the V segment lost 4 bases, leaving 16 bases of the junction unmatched. Looked up from germline, CDR1 is SGHNT and CDR2 is YYREEE (reference sequence). The CDR3 totals 18 residues. The CDR3 nucleotides read TGTGCCAGCAGCCTGACAGGGGGCGGGCTTGATCGAGTTCAGCCCCAGCATTTT. Translation: CASSLTGGGLDRVQPQHF.

The chain is built from TRBV3-1 (or the pseudogene TRBV3-2) and TRBJ2-3, with D perhaps assigned TRBD1 or TRBD2 (5 bases each). CDR3 length: 13 residues. Trimming cost V 3 bases and J 4 bases, with 8 bases left between them. Germline V lookup: CDR1 LGHDT, CDR2 YNNKEL (reference sequence). CDR3 sequence (DNA): TGTGCCAGCAGCCAGCAGGGAGCAGATACGCAGTATTTT. This gives the protein CASSQQGADTQYF.

In DNA, the CDR3 is TGTGCCAGCAGCGTAAACGGGCTTGATACGCAGTATTTT. This translates into CASSVNGLDTQYF. V and J are TRBV9 and TRBJ2-3; no clear D gene. Trimming cost V 1 base and J 6 bases, with 9 bases left between them. The CDR3 runs to 13 residues. Germline CDR1 and CDR2: SGDLS and YYNGEE.

The gene calls are TRBV7-3 and TRBJ2-5; 7 nucleotides match TRBD1. The CDR3 is made up of 14 amino acids. CDR1 is SGHTA and CDR2 is FQGTGA in the germline V gene. V lost 4 bases and J lost 5; bases outside the gene matches: 7. CDR3 nucleotide sequence: TGTGCCAGCAGCTCGACAGGGTTTGGGGAGACCCAGTACTTC. Its protein is CASSSTGFGETQYF.

The chain couples TRBV6-2 or TRBV6-3 to TRBJ2-7; tentatively, D is TRBD1 (7 bases). Trimming pared 6 bases from V and 5 bases from J, leaving 14 bases between. Per the germline V gene, CDR1 is MNHEY and CDR2 is SVGEGT. This CDR3 has 13 residues. The CDR3 here is CASSSFRGDEQYF. Here the CDR3 DNA reads TGTGCCAGCAGCTCCTTCAGGGGGGACGAGCAGTACTTC.

This clone was found once. This sequence joins TRBV7-9 and TRBJ1-3; 8 positions agree with TRBD1. The germline V gene has CDR1 SEHNR and CDR2 FQNEAQ (reference sequence). The V and J ends lost 1 base and 8 bases, in that order; junction bases with no gene match: 10. This CDR3 is 16 amino acids long. The CDR3: CASSLGRIQGEDTIYF. In DNA form, the CDR3 reads TGTGCCAGCAGCTTAGGGCGTATACAGGGGGAAGACACCATATATTTT.

The chain is built from TRBV11-2 and TRBJ2-2; D is undetermined. The V end lost 1 base, the J end lost 6 bases, and 12 bases lay between the germline ends. Germline CDR1 reads SGHAT; CDR2 reads FQNNGV. This CDR3 is built from 15 residues. CDR3 protein: CASSLGQPLSGELFF. CDR3 DNA: TGTGCCAGCAGCTTAGGGCAGCCCCTTTCCGGGGAGCTGTTTTTT.

This chain joins TRBV6-1 and TRBJ1-5, with TRBD1 matching over 7 bases. The germline CDR1 and CDR2 sequences are MNHNS and SASEGT. The V gene end was trimmed by 4 bases and the J gene end by 2 bases; junction bases not matched to a gene: 11. The CDR3 spans 17 residues. The CDR3 spells CASSAPLTGLGNQPQHF. CDR3 DNA: TGTGCCAGCAGTGCCCCCTTGACAGGGCTGGGCAATCAGCCCCAGCATTTT.